The clone carrying this T cell receptor beta chain came up many times. Its antigen is not known. The CDR3 consists of 14 residues. Trimming removed 5 bases at V and 4 bases at J, with 12 bases between. Germline CDR1 and CDR2: MNHNS and SASEGT. The iRepertoire nested amplicon-rescue multiplex PCR amplified TCR alpha and beta CDR3s from RNA. Tissue mRNA or PBMC total RNA, about 90-450 ng, went into one-step reverse transcription and amplification. In TCRdb, the multiplex PCR reads were re-called with MiXCR into one record per CDR3 protein. Among about 93,000 distinct CDR3 sequences listed, roughly 40% were seen once. This sample was included in a study of glioma-infiltrating T cells. General study findings and limits: Only very few CDR3 sequences appeared in both tissue and blood. Non-neoplastic patients had below-expected tissue-blood divergence, while all gliomas exceeded expectation.

The sequenced material came from glioma tissue, nonneoplastic brain tissue, or PBMCs (not recorded which). V is TRBV6-1 and J is TRBJ2-1; maybe TRBD1 (6 bases). The receptor was isolated from a human donor with low-grade glioma or glioblastoma, undergoing nonglioma brain surgery, or in good health (not recorded which). CDR3 residues: CASSLTGFYNEQFF. The CDR3 DNA reads as TGTGCCAGCAGTTTAACAGGGTTTTACAATGAGCAGTTCTTC.